This TCR beta chain derives from a study of T cell repertoires in cytomegalovirus infection. On the study more broadly: HLA-B-restricted CMV epitopes that are well studied were used alongside recently identified HLA-C-restricted ones. Shared public TCR beta signatures pointed to both CMV infection and a matching HLA type.

As concerns this clonotype: Its target is not known.

In TCRdb, the reads were re-called with MiXCR into one record per CDR3 protein. This sample has roughly 150,000 distinct CDR3 sequences, with roughly 20% found just once. Whole-study findings and limits: Cumulative frequency (of public TCR beta family members) identified carriers of CMV plus the relevant HLA.

Germline CDR1 reads MNHEY; CDR2 reads SVGAGI. V lost 0 bases to trimming and J lost 7 bases; unmatched junction nucleotides: 6. This CDR3 spans 15 amino acids. This chain uses TRBV6-5 with TRBJ2-1, with 7 bases identical to TRBD2. The input for sequencing was CD8+ T cells from cultured PBMCs, taken from culture after CMV antigen stimulation. The receptor was isolated from a human donor in good health (CMV status not recorded). Some clones in this sample may be carry-over from other donors' samples. Here the CDR3 reads CASSYSGTGRNEQFF. CDR3 DNA: TGTGCCAGCAGTTACTCGGGTACCGGGAGGAATGAGCAGTTCTTC.